A single T cell receptor beta chain is shown here with its context. This sample stems from a study of OX40 agonist ivuxolimab in advanced cancers. Prior autoimmune disease or systemic immunosuppression barred patients. Some clones are missing from TCRdb's copy, which holds only in-frame ones; the method was immunoSEQ multiplex PCR. The sample includes roughly 49,000 clones, about 90% of them seen just once. Germline V gene sequence: CDR1 SNHLY, CDR2 FYNNEI. V dropped 6 bases and J dropped 4; count of bases not matched to a gene: 8. The CDR3 has 16 residues. This receptor was taken from an adult with an advanced solid tumor such as melanoma, head and neck, liver or kidney cancer. Sequenced here: CD4+ or CD8+ T cells sorted from blood, sampled in a trial of the OX40 agonist ivuxolimab. The chain uses TRBV2 and TRBJ2-1; TRBD2 aligns across 11 bases. For the CDR3, the DNA is TGTGCCAGCAGGGGGGCCTTAGCGGGAGGGTACAATGAGCAGTTCTTC. Translation gives CASRGALAGGYNEQFF.